One sample yielded the 2 T cell receptor beta chains listed below, sequenced in a study of blood T cell repertoires in COVID-19. The assay was immunoSEQ multiplex PCR, and TCRdb's table has in-frame clones only and misses some. The repertoire includes about 300,000 clones, around 86% of them detected once, and 13% sits in the top ten. Material: peripheral blood. The receptors shown here come from a human donor in a cohort sampled during active COVID-19.

V is TRBV6-2 or TRBV6-3 and J is TRBJ2-3, with 9 bases matching TRBD1. This CDR3 has 15 residues. V was pared by 2 bases and J by 2 bases, with 2 bases of the junction left unmatched. Germline V gene lookup returns CDR1 MNHEY and CDR2 SVGEGT. CDR3 DNA: TGTGCCAGCAGTTACCGGGACAGGGTCACAGATACGCAGTATTTT. It is translated as CASSYRDRVTDTQYF.

This clone was observed at least ten times. This chain joins TRBV6-2 or TRBV6-3 and TRBJ2-7; 10 bases are a match to TRBD2. CDR1 and CDR2 from the germline V gene are MNHEY and SVGEGT. The length of the CDR3 is 15 residues. The junction had 11 bases not matched to a gene; V was cut back by 6 bases and J by 6 bases. The CDR3, as DNA: TGTGCCAGCAGCCTCACTTTGACTAGCGGGTTCGAGCAGTACTTC. This codes for CASSLTLTSGFEQYF.